This T cell receptor beta chain was captured by sequencing in a study of blood T cell repertoires in COVID-19. Study-wide background: T cells, B-cell-depleted T cells, or PBMCs supplied cDNA or gDNA.

Original processing methods: Reference gene primer amplification gave nucleated cell count estimates. Sequencing used immunoSEQ multiplex PCR; TCRdb keeps in-frame clones, though not all of them. V and J calls and clone size follow that table, whereas D and trimming were derived from the DNA. The sample carries hundreds of thousands of clones, 85% recorded once. Cohorts were assigned according to the clinical history that participants reported. The V end lost 7 bases, the J end lost 11 bases, and 17 bases lay between the germline ends. Germline V gene lookup returns CDR1 SGHTA and CDR2 FQGNSA. This CDR3 is built from 12 residues.

Sequenced input: PBMCs or T cells enriched from blood (not recorded which). This TCR was recovered from a woman in her forties or fifties with acute COVID-19. V is TRBV7-2 and J is TRBJ1-1; D is unclear. The chain's CDR3 is CASTVAANGAFF. The CDR3 bases are TGTGCCAGCACCGTCGCGGCTAATGGGGCTTTCTTT.